One and the same sample provided the 13 T cell receptor beta chains below, sequenced in a study of CD8 T cells in ankylosing spondylitis. TCRdb redid the calling of the 5' RACE reads with MiXCR, one entry per CDR3 protein. The repertoire consists of about 240,000 distinct CDR3 sequences, with about 10% occurring once and the leading ten covering about 2.5%. Sequenced sample: blood, either unsorted or a sorted T cell fraction (not recorded which). All receptors derive from a male donor with ankylosing spondylitis or in good health (not recorded which).

This rearrangement joins TRBV12-5 to TRBJ2-1; D gene uncertain. The CDR3 spans 18 residues. CDR1 and CDR2 from the germline V gene are LGHNT and FRNRAP. V was trimmed by 6 bases and J by 0 bases, leaving 21 bases between them. The chain's CDR3 is CASGQILNAAPSYNEQFF. CDR3 bases: TGTGCTAGTGGCCAAATCCTTAATGCCGCGCCCTCCTACAATGAGCAGTTCTTC.

At least ten counts were recorded for this clonotype. This chain connects TRBV4-1 to TRBJ1-2; D not certain. V was clipped by 1 base and J by 8 bases, with 14 bases between them. Germline V gene data show CDR1 as MGHRA and CDR2 as YSYEKL. The CDR3 loop spans 14 amino acids. This CDR3 is CASSQVGTARGYTF. Written as DNA, the CDR3 is TGCGCCAGCAGCCAAGTCGGAACGGCGAGAGGCTACACCTTC.

The gene calls are TRBV9 and TRBJ2-5, with TRBD1 matching 9 bases. The CDR3 is 16 amino acids. V was pared by 1 base and J by 5 bases, with 9 bases of the junction left unmatched. The germline V gene encodes CDR1 SGDLS and CDR2 YYNGEE. CDR3 sequence: CASSVTGTGREETQYF. CDR3 bases: TGTGCCAGCAGCGTAACCGGGACAGGGAGAGAGGAGACCCAGTACTTC.

This clonotype has at least ten counts. The chain uses TRBV20-1 and TRBJ2-7; no definite D call. This CDR3 spans 14 amino acids. From germline, CDR1 is DFQATT and CDR2 SNEGSKA (reference sequence). V was pared by 4 bases and J by 5 bases, with 18 bases between. This CDR3 is CSAIPPRSRNEQYF. DNA of the CDR3: TGCAGTGCTATCCCGCCCAGGTCAAGGAACGAGCAGTACTTC.

The chain links TRBV29-1 to TRBJ2-5; 7 positions match TRBD1. CDR1 is SQVTM and CDR2 is ANQGSEA in the germline V gene. The CDR3 contains 12 residues. The J segment lost 5 bases and the V segment lost 7 bases, leaving 7 bases of the junction unmatched. This CDR3 is CSARGGRETQYF. CDR3 DNA: TGCAGCGCAAGAGGGGGCCGGGAGACCCAGTACTTC.

At least ten counts were recorded for this clonotype. The chain joins TRBV5-1 to TRBJ2-1; 8 bases align to TRBD1. CDR1 is SGHRS, CDR2 YFSETQ, per germline. With 4 bases clipped from V and 5 bases from J, the junction kept 8 bases outside the gene matches. The CDR3 is 15 amino acids. DNA for the CDR3: TGCGCCAGCAGCCCGAGACAGGGGCTAAACAATGAGCAGTTCTTC. Translated: CASSPRQGLNNEQFF.

This clonotype was counted at least ten times. This rearrangement joins TRBV28 to TRBJ2-5; 12 bases are a match to TRBD1. The germline V gene has CDR1 MDHEN and CDR2 SYDVKM. The CDR3 runs to 16 residues. V dropped 8 bases and J dropped 5; count of bases not matched to a gene: 12. DNA for the CDR3: TGTGCCAGCTCAACAGGGGGGACAGGGGGCATGGAGACCCAGTACTTC. This sequence encodes CASSTGGTGGMETQYF.

This clonotype was observed many times. The chain recombines TRBV10-3 with TRBJ2-7; D not resolved. From germline, CDR1 is ENHRY and CDR2 SYGVKD. V lost 0 bases, J lost 6 bases, and 6 bases lay in between. CDR3 size: 12 residues. CDR3 loop: CAISESTGEQYF. DNA of the CDR3: TGTGCCATCAGTGAGTCGACGGGCGAGCAGTACTTC.

This clonotype was counted many times. The chain uses TRBV11-2 and TRBJ2-5; 9 bases align to TRBD1. V gave up 7 bases and J gave up 4 bases; unmatched junction bases: 10. The CDR3 totals 15 residues. CDR1 and CDR2 from the germline V gene are SGHAT and FQNNGV. CDR3 nucleotides: TGTGCCAGCACTCCCGGGACAGGGAACGGAGAGACCCAGTACTTC. As protein: CASTPGTGNGETQYF.

A few counts support this clonotype. The chain links TRBV6-1 to TRBJ2-1, with 10 nucleotides matching TRBD2. Germline trimming cut 2 bases from V and 5 bases from J; bases unmatched to any gene: 3. The CDR3 totals 15 residues. Germline CDR1 MNHNS, CDR2 SASEGT. The CDR3 nucleotides read TGTGCCAGCAGTGAACTAGCGGGGGTCGACAATGAGCAGTTCTTC. It specifies CASSELAGVDNEQFF.

Ten or more counts support this clonotype. The chain couples TRBV29-1 to TRBJ2-3; weak D call: TRBD1 (6 bases). CDR3 size: 16 residues. Germline values: CDR1 SQVTM, CDR2 ANQGSEA. The germline V and J ends were trimmed by 4 bases and 6 bases, with 23 bases remaining between them. The CDR3 nucleotides are TGCAGCGTTGTGGGGCTCGAGGGCAGGGGCCGGGATACGCAGTATTTT. Translation: CSVVGLEGRGRDTQYF.

This clonotype was observed at least ten times. V usage is TRBV7-6 and J usage is TRBJ2-1, with no clear D. Germline CDR1 is SGHVS and CDR2 is FNYEAQ. This CDR3 has 16 residues. V lost 1 base and J 7 bases, leaving 17 bases between the germline ends. For the CDR3, the DNA is TGTGCCAGCAGCTTAGTCCAAGGCTACAGTTGGAATGAGCAGTTCTTC. This translates into CASSLVQGYSWNEQFF. Full variable domain (rest looked up from reference TRBV7-6 and TRBJ2-1): GAGVSQSPRYKVTKRGQDVALRCDPISGHVSLYWYRQALGQGPEFLTYFNYEAQQDKSGLPNDRFSAERPEGSISTLTIQRTEQRDSAMYRCASSLVQGYSWNEQFFGPGTRLTVL.

This clonotype was counted a few times. This chain joins TRBV20-1 and TRBJ2-3; D is perhaps TRBD2 (6 bases). Trimming removed 0 bases at V and 2 bases at J, with 15 bases between. The CDR3 sequence is 16 residues long. Germline assignment: CDR1 DFQATT and CDR2 SNEGSKA (reference sequence). CDR3 protein: CSARDRISGLTDTQYF. CDR3 in DNA: TGCAGTGCTAGAGATAGGATTAGCGGTCTCACAGATACGCAGTATTTT.